This entry lists 32 T cell receptor beta chains sequenced from one sample in a study of OX40 agonist ivuxolimab in advanced cancers. Sequencing was performed with immunoSEQ multiplex PCR; in TCRdb, only in-frame clones are kept and a portion is missing. The table lists approximately 100,000 clones, around 90% of them singletons, with roughly 0.8% in the top ten. The sample in question was CD4+ or CD8+ T cells sorted from blood, obtained in a trial of the OX40 agonist ivuxolimab. Source of these receptors: an adult with an advanced solid tumor such as melanoma, head and neck, liver or kidney cancer.

The gene calls are TRBV4-2 and TRBJ1-2, with D hard to call. Germline lookup yields CDR1 LGHNA and CDR2 YNFKEQ. V was pared by 5 bases and J by 2 bases, with 9 bases between. The CDR3 is made up of 13 amino acids. This chain's CDR3 is CASSFLDNYGYTF. CDR3 coding DNA: TGTGCCAGCAGCTTCCTGGACAACTATGGCTACACCTTC.

As to this clone: Distinct nucleotide sequences in the sample also encode this CDR3. The CDR3 DNA reads as TGTGCCAGCAGCCAGGACAGGGGGGCTTACAATGAGCAGTTCTTC. Its protein is CASSQDRGAYNEQFF. The chain employs TRBV2 and TRBJ2-1; 10 bases align to TRBD1. Germline loops: CDR1 SNHLY, CDR2 FYNNEI. This CDR3 is 15 amino acids long. V gave up 6 bases and J gave up 4 bases; unmatched junction bases: 6.

V gene TRBV19 combines with J gene TRBJ1-6; the D gene is possibly TRBD1 (6 bases). The CDR3 is 14 residues long. The V end was cut by 4 bases, the J end by 6 bases, with 10 bases between. Germline CDR1 LNHDA, CDR2 SQIVND (reference sequence). CDR3 protein: CASSTQGGNSPLHF. The CDR3 DNA reads TGTGCCAGTAGTACACAGGGAGGTAATTCACCCCTCCACTTT.

The genes are TRBV29-1 and TRBJ1-1; no clear D gene. The germline CDR1 and CDR2 sequences are SQVTM and ANQGSEA. The CDR3 runs to 11 residues. V was clipped by 5 bases and J by 10 bases, with 14 bases between them. The CDR3 spells CSVPTEARAFF. The CDR3 DNA is TGCAGCGTTCCGACGGAGGCTAGAGCTTTCTTT.

The CDR3 is CASHRAYEQYF. The CDR3 DNA is TGTGCCAGCCACAGGGCCTACGAGCAGTACTTC. V and J are TRBV5-6 and TRBJ2-7, with D possibly TRBD1 on 6 matching bases. V dropped 7 bases and J dropped 2 bases, with 7 bases sitting between them. This CDR3 spans 11 amino acids. Germline CDR1 and CDR2: SGHDT and YYEEEE.

The chain couples TRBV7-3 to TRBJ2-3, with 8 bases lining up with TRBD2. Unmatched junction bases numbered 7, after V lost 4 bases and J lost 1 base. Germline-derived CDR1 and CDR2 are SGHTA and FQGTGA. The CDR3 extends over 16 amino acids. The CDR3 DNA reads TGTGCCAGCAGCTCCAACACAGCGGGGGGCACAGATACGCAGTATTTT. Its protein product is CASSSNTAGGTDTQYF.

The chain carries TRBV29-1 and TRBJ2-1; D may be TRBD1 (6 bases). The CDR3 is 12 amino acids. Trimming removed 4 bases at V and 4 bases at J, with 8 bases between. Germline loops: CDR1 SQVTM, CDR2 ANQGSEA. CDR3: CSVGGRYNEQFF. CDR3 DNA: TGCAGCGTTGGGGGGCGGTACAATGAGCAGTTCTTC.

This clone occurred a few times. The V and J genes are TRBV2 and TRBJ1-6, with D hard to call. Trimming cost V 1 base and J 0 bases, with 7 bases left between them. The germline V gene has CDR1 SNHLY and CDR2 FYNNEI. The CDR3 runs 16 residues. DNA for the CDR3: TGTGCCAGCAGTGAAGAAGGGAGCTCCTATAATTCACCCCTCCACTTT. Translation gives CASSEEGSSYNSPLHF. Together with reference TRBV2 and TRBJ1-6, the CDR3 gives the full variable domain: EPEVTQTPSHQVTQMGQEVILRCVPISNHLYFYWYRQILGQKVEFLVSFYNNEISEKSEIFDDQFSVERPDGSNFTLKIRSTKLEDSAMYFCASSEEGSSYNSPLHFGNGTRLTVT.

This clone was recorded only once. The chain joins TRBV7-2 to TRBJ2-5; D might be TRBD1 (6 bases). Germline V CDR1 and CDR2: SGHTA, FQGNSA. Deletions cut 5 bases from V and 3 bases from J, with 13 bases between. CDR3 size: 14 residues. This chain's CDR3 is CASSPGHLKETQYF. The DNA for the CDR3 is TGTGCCAGCAGCCCGGGACACCTTAAAGAGACCCAGTACTTC.

The chain is built from TRBV5-4 and TRBJ2-2; D is tentatively TRBD1 or TRBD2 (5 bases each). Trimming cost V 4 bases and J 4 bases, with 17 bases left between them. Germline V gene data show CDR1 as SGHNT and CDR2 as YYREEE (reference sequence). The CDR3 length is 16 residues. The CDR3 loop is CASSRGFAGPTGELFF. The CDR3 nucleotides are TGTGCCAGCAGCCGAGGGTTCGCAGGGCCCACCGGGGAGCTGTTTTTT. Drawing the rest from reference TRBV5-4 and TRBJ2-2, the complete variable domain is ETGVTQSPTHLIKTRGQQVTLRCSSQSGHNTVSWYQQALGQGPQFIFQYYREEENGRGNFPPRFSGLQFPNYSSELNVNALELDDSALYLCASSRGFAGPTGELFFGEGSRLTVL.

The chain couples TRBV6-5 to TRBJ2-4; 7 bases align to TRBD1. The trim removed 4 bases at V and 3 bases at J, leaving 3 bases unmatched. Germline values: CDR1 MNHEY, CDR2 SVGAGI. The CDR3 covers 14 residues. CDR3 coding DNA: TGTGCCAGCAGTTTGGGACAGAGCAAAAACATTCAGTACTTC. This gives the protein CASSLGQSKNIQYF.

This clone was recorded only once. The V and J genes are TRBV18 and TRBJ2-7; TRBD1 matches at 9 bases. The germline V gene encodes CDR1 KGHSH and CDR2 LQKENI. J was trimmed by 12 bases and V by 4 bases; bases with no gene match: 4. The CDR3 runs to 11 residues. CDR3 DNA: TGTGCCAGCTCACAACAGGGGGCGGTGTACTTC. Its protein is CASSQQGAVYF.

This chain connects TRBV30 to TRBJ1-2; D is undetermined. Per germline, CDR1 GTSNPN and CDR2 SVGIG (reference sequence). The CDR3 spans 9 residues. The ends were cut back, 5 bases at V and 6 bases at J, with 4 bases in the middle. The CDR3 sequence: CAWGNGYTF. In DNA, the CDR3 is TGTGCCTGGGGTAATGGCTACACCTTC. The full variable domain, completed using reference TRBV30 and TRBJ1-2, is SQTIHQWPATLVQPVGSPLSLECTVEGTSNPNLYWYRQAAGRGLQLLFYSVGIGQISSEVPQNLSASRPQDRQFILSSKKLLLSDSGFYLCAWGNGYTFGSGTRLTVV.

The chain combines TRBV4-1 with TRBJ1-2; 9 bases are shared with TRBD1. The J segment lost 3 bases and the V segment lost 0 bases, leaving 11 bases of the junction unmatched. The CDR3 totals 18 residues. CDR1 and CDR2 (germline): MGHRA, YSYEKL. Here the CDR3 DNA reads TGCGCCAGCAGCCAAGATAGCCTTGGGACAGGGTCTTACTATGGCTACACCTTC. Its protein is CASSQDSLGTGSYYGYTF.

The V call is TRBV6-6, the J call TRBJ1-1; the D gene is possibly TRBD1 (6 bases). The germline V and J ends were trimmed by 6 bases and 0 bases, with 11 bases remaining between them. The CDR3 runs 14 residues. CDR1 and CDR2 (germline): MNHNY, SVGAGI (reference sequence). The CDR3: CASRGGGMNTEAFF. Here the CDR3 DNA reads TGTGCCAGCAGGGGAGGGGGGATGAACACTGAAGCTTTCTTT.

V usage is TRBV7-2 and J usage is TRBJ2-1, with D hard to call. Trimming removed 5 bases at V and 4 bases at J, with 12 bases between. Germline CDR1 reads SGHTA; CDR2 reads FQGNSA. CDR3 length: 14 amino acids. The CDR3 here is CASSPGPEYNEQFF. The CDR3, as DNA: TGTGCCAGCAGCCCCGGGCCCGAGTACAATGAGCAGTTCTTC.

V usage is TRBV7-2 and J usage is TRBJ2-7; 8 nucleotides match TRBD2. With 5 bases clipped from V and 3 bases from J, the junction kept 3 bases outside the gene matches. Germline V gives CDR1 SGHTA, CDR2 FQGNSA. The CDR3 has 13 residues. This CDR3 reads CASSPRGGYEQYF. CDR3 in DNA: TGTGCCAGCAGCCCTCGGGGGGGCTACGAGCAGTACTTC.

J is TRBJ1-4 and V is TRBV9; maybe TRBD1 (5 bases). The CDR3 covers 15 residues. Germline CDR1 is SGDLS and CDR2 is YYNGEE. Trimming stripped 0 bases from V and 3 bases from J, with 9 bases between. The CDR3 loop reads CASSVEGEPNEKLFF. The CDR3 bases are TGTGCCAGCAGCGTAGAAGGGGAACCTAATGAAAAACTGTTTTTT.

This clone has just a few counts. The chain combines TRBV27 with TRBJ2-2; D gene unclear. Per the germline V gene, CDR1 is MNHEY and CDR2 is SMNVEV (reference sequence). V was trimmed by 1 base and J by 3 bases, leaving 3 bases between them. This CDR3 spans 13 amino acids. The CDR3 protein is CASSLWDTGELFF. Here the CDR3 DNA reads TGTGCCAGCAGTTTATGGGACACCGGGGAGCTGTTTTTT.

The gene calls are TRBV5-8 and TRBJ1-5; tentatively, D is TRBD1 (5 bases). V lost 4 bases, J lost 1 base, and 15 bases lay in between. The germline gives CDR1 SGHTS, CDR2 YDEGEE. The CDR3 is 16 residues long. The CDR3 region is CASSRDGLGSNQPQHF. The CDR3 DNA is TGTGCCAGCAGCCGGGACGGTCTGGGGAGCAATCAGCCCCAGCATTTT.

The chain joins TRBV5-1 to TRBJ2-3; D is unresolved. In germline, CDR1 is SGHRS, CDR2 YFSETQ. This CDR3 has 14 amino acids. Trimming removed 0 bases from V and 1 base from J, with 6 bases in between. The CDR3 sequence is CASSLVDRTDTQYF. CDR3 bases: TGCGCCAGCAGCTTGGTCGATCGCACAGATACGCAGTATTTT.

The chain links TRBV30 to TRBJ1-5; D is uncertain. The germline V gene has CDR1 GTSNPN and CDR2 SVGIG (reference sequence). V lost 1 base, J lost 5 bases, and 12 bases lay in between. The CDR3 has 14 amino acids. CDR3 nucleotide sequence: TGTGCCTGGAGTGCTCAAACCCCTCATCAGCCCCAGCATTTT. Translation gives CAWSAQTPHQPQHF.

The V gene is TRBV5-4, the J gene TRBJ2-1; D may match TRBD1 or TRBD2 (6 bases each). CDR3 size: 16 residues. Germline V lookup: CDR1 SGHNT, CDR2 YYREEE (reference sequence). The V end lost 4 bases, the J end lost 0 bases, and 14 bases lay between the germline ends. The CDR3 spells CASSAGGGDSYNEQFF. CDR3 coding DNA: TGTGCCAGCAGCGCTGGGGGCGGGGACTCCTACAATGAGCAGTTCTTC.

Only one count was recorded for this clone. This chain links TRBV18 with TRBJ1-4, with D unresolved. The CDR3 runs 15 residues. Germline-derived CDR1 and CDR2 are KGHSH and LQKENI. Trimming left V 1 base short and J 12 bases short, with 18 bases between. CDR3 nucleotides: TGTGCCAGCTCACCACAAGTCGGTTCAGAGGTAGAACTGTTTTTT. It yields the protein CASSPQVGSEVELFF. Variable domain in full (rest from reference TRBV18 and TRBJ1-4): NAGVMQNPRHLVRRRGQEARLRCSPMKGHSHVYWYRQLPEEGLKFMVYLQKENIIDESGMPKERFSAEFPKEGPSILRIQQVVRGDSAAYFCASSPQVGSEVELFFGSGTQLSVL.

This clone appeared a single time. The chain uses TRBV28 and TRBJ2-3; no firm D call. Germline V gene data show CDR1 as MDHEN and CDR2 as SYDVKM. Deletions cut 3 bases from V and 0 bases from J, with 4 bases between. The CDR3 consists of 13 residues. CDR3 nucleotides: TGTGCCAGCAGTTTTAGTAGCACAGATACGCAGTATTTT. Protein product: CASSFSSTDTQYF. Full variable domain (missing parts from reference TRBV28 and TRBJ2-3): DVKVTQSSRYLVKRTGEKVFLECVQDMDHENMFWYRQDPGLGLRLIYFSYDVKMKEKGDIPEGYSVSREKKERFSLILESASTNQTSMYLCASSFSSTDTQYFGPGTRLTVL.

The V call is TRBV4-3, the J call TRBJ2-3, with D possibly TRBD1 on 5 matching bases. The germline gives CDR1 LGHNA, CDR2 YSLEER. The CDR3 spans 14 residues. V lost 1 base, J lost 0 bases, and 5 bases lay in between. CDR3 loop: CASSQGGSTDTQYF. In DNA form, the CDR3 reads TGCGCCAGCAGCCAAGGGGGCAGCACAGATACGCAGTATTTT.

The chain combines TRBV5-4 with TRBJ2-7, with D hard to call. The ends were cut back, 2 bases at V and 2 bases at J, with 11 bases in the middle. The CDR3 extends over 14 amino acids. Looked up from germline, CDR1 is SGHNT and CDR2 is YYREEE (reference sequence). The CDR3 DNA sequence: TGTGCCAGCAGCTTAGGTCTCTCCGCCTACGAGCAGTACTTC. It translates to CASSLGLSAYEQYF.

V usage is TRBV30 and J usage is TRBJ1-3; a weak D match, TRBD1 (6 bases). V shed 1 base and J shed 0 bases, with 10 bases lying between them. This CDR3 is built from 15 residues. From germline, CDR1 is GTSNPN and CDR2 SVGIG (reference sequence). This CDR3 reads CAWSGGHYSGNTIYF. CDR3 DNA sequence: TGTGCCTGGAGTGGGGGACACTACTCTGGAAACACCATATATTTT.

The chain couples TRBV7-2 to TRBJ2-7; D may match TRBD1 or TRBD2 (5 bases each). Germline-derived CDR1 and CDR2 are SGHTA and FQGNSA. V was clipped by 5 bases and J by 4 bases, with 18 bases between them. The CDR3 spans 15 residues. This CDR3 reads CASSQSVGEWYEQYF. The CDR3 coding sequence is TGTGCCAGCAGCCAGAGTGTGGGGGAATGGTACGAGCAGTACTTC.

The chain is built from TRBV5-1 and TRBJ2-5; D is possibly TRBD1 (5 bases). CDR3 length: 12 amino acids. Per the germline V gene, CDR1 is SGHRS and CDR2 is YFSETQ. V lost 4 bases to trimming and J lost 4 bases, with 8 bases between them. The CDR3 loop is CASSPRVETQYF. The CDR3 region has the DNA TGCGCCAGCAGCCCCAGGGTAGAGACCCAGTACTTC.

This chain connects TRBV2 to TRBJ2-7; D is perhaps TRBD1 (5 bases). CDR1 SNHLY and CDR2 FYNNEI come from the germline V gene. CDR3 length equals 13 residues. V was shortened by 1 base and J by 3 bases, with 7 bases between the two germline ends. The CDR3 reads CASSEVGDYEQYF. CDR3 in DNA: TGTGCCAGCAGTGAAGTAGGGGACTACGAGCAGTACTTC.

This chain joins TRBV14 and TRBJ1-1; TRBD1 is a possible D gene (6 bases). Trimming shortened V by 4 bases and J by 10 bases, and 16 bases separated the two germline ends. This CDR3 comprises 13 residues. The germline V gene encodes CDR1 SGHDN and CDR2 FVKESK. CDR3 loop: CASSPGQRGGAFF. For the CDR3, the DNA is TGTGCCAGCAGCCCTGGACAGCGAGGTGGAGCTTTCTTT.